A selection of T cell receptor beta chains follows, all from one sample in a study of T cell repertoires in cytomegalovirus infection. TCRdb ran MiXCR on the reads and lists one entry per CDR3 protein. Among about 700,000 distinct CDR3 sequences, around 30% were seen once, and the ten largest hold about 20%. What these receptors recognize is not known. Sequenced here: cultured PBMCs, sampled from culture after CMV antigen stimulation. The origin of the receptors is a human donor in good health (CMV status not recorded). Some clones in this sample may be carry-over from other donors' samples. The conserved cysteine and the conserved F or W are not part of the CDR3 here.

TRBV4-2	TRBJ1-2	ASSQDREVRGYT
TRBV7-2	TRBJ2-2	ASSLRDITYTGELF
TRBV20-1	TRBJ2-3	SARDWGWERGTSLTDTQY
TRBV20-1	TRBJ2-5	SARAGPEETQY
TRBV7-8	TRBJ2-1	ASSSKAGGLSYEQF
TRBV18	TRBJ2-3	ASSPGRGTDTQY
TRBV19	TRBJ2-2	ASKVAGVGTGELF
TRBV18	TRBJ2-5	ASSETSLWETQY
TRBV9	TRBJ2-3	ASSADTGDTDTQY
TRBV14	TRBJ2-7	ASSQEDIHEQY
TRBV6-6	TRBJ2-7	ASSYPGTGNYEQY
TRBV6-6	TRBJ2-1	ASIPNVGGGEQF
TRBV6-1	TRBJ1-5	ASSGHWGSNQPQH
TRBV7-2	TRBJ1-5	ASSLNRELNQPQH
TRBV7-2	TRBJ2-1	ASKREGTYNEQF
TRBV4-1	TRBJ2-5	ASSPIATEKETQY
TRBV12-3/TRBV12-4	TRBJ2-6	ATLVGGRFGANVLT
TRBV15	TRBJ2-2	ATSRDPPLGDTGELF
TRBV20-1	TRBJ2-3	SARPGQGIPDTQY
TRBV5-4	TRBJ2-3	ASSLAKVPTDTQY
TRBV2	TRBJ2-7	ASSAGTGGHEQY
TRBV19	TRBJ2-3	ASSTLRGRDTDTQY
TRBV7-8	TRBJ2-5	ASSYGTTQETQY
TRBV10-3	TRBJ1-1	AGRRWQGGENTEAF
TRBV7-2	TRBJ2-1	ASSRDRIYNEQF
TRBV7-2	TRBJ1-1	ATSEGARNTEAF
TRBV12-3/TRBV12-4	TRBJ1-4	ASSTGGRATNEKLF
TRBV12-5	TRBJ2-1	ASGLSGREQF
TRBV28	TRBJ2-3	ASSLSRSGTTDTQY
TRBV5-1	TRBJ1-2	ASSSPTGDYGYT
TRBV7-9	TRBJ2-5	ASSPGGGKTQY
TRBV12-3/TRBV12-4	TRBJ2-6	ASSRSDSGANVLT
TRBV11-2	TRBJ2-4	ASSLGPSTLNIQY
TRBV2	TRBJ1-1	ASRGVRTAHEAF
TRBV10-2	TRBJ1-5	ASSVQGPPPQH
TRBV27	TRBJ2-1	ASSRTGDSNEQF
TRBV12-3/TRBV12-4	TRBJ1-1	ASSEQGWSTEAF
TRBV12-3/TRBV12-4	TRBJ2-7	ASSSGVYEQY
TRBV7-9	TRBJ1-5	ASSLGVAGVQPQH
TRBV6-8	TRBJ2-3	ASSWGLARDTQY
TRBV7-3	TRBJ2-1	ASSLAGLAVRYNEQF
TRBV20-1	TRBJ1-5	SASDSRSNQPQH
TRBV7-6	TRBJ2-1	ASSLGTSDWNEQF
TRBV7-9	TRBJ1-1	ASSLSQGSRNTEAF
TRBV12-5	TRBJ1-1	ASRSDEEAF
TRBV7-2	TRBJ1-3	ASSSQPVVNTIY
TRBV19	TRBJ2-3	ASSITPPGLASDTQY
TRBV15	TRBJ2-1	ATSRDWSGYEQF
TRBV24-1	TRBJ1-2	ATRGDYGYT
TRBV2	TRBJ2-3	ASSETRGTDTQY
TRBV11-2	TRBJ2-1	ASRDGQGQF